The 30 T cell receptor beta chains reported below all come from one sample, sequenced in a study of T cell responses to AZD1222 COVID-19 vaccine. Using immunoSEQ multiplex PCR, the repertoire was profiled, and TCRdb retains in-frame clones only, with some absent. The top ten hold around 3.2% of the sample, which has 100,000 to 120,000 clones, about 85% seen once. This sample comprised peripheral blood, obtained on day 0 of AZD1222 vaccination. The receptor source for this set is an adult in good health.

The chain employs TRBV29-1 and TRBJ2-5, with a possible D match to TRBD2 (6 bases). Germline V gene lookup returns CDR1 SQVTM and CDR2 ANQGSEA. The CDR3 length is 13 residues. The germline V and J ends were trimmed by 8 bases and 1 base, with 14 bases remaining between them. CDR3 in amino acids: CSSRRDPQETQYF. The CDR3, as DNA: TGCAGCTCGAGGAGGGACCCCCAAGAGACCCAGTACTTC.

V is TRBV3-1 (or the pseudogene TRBV3-2) and J is TRBJ1-5; TRBD1 matches at 7 bases. V was pared by 0 bases and J by 1 base, with 3 bases of the junction left unmatched. CDR3 size: 16 residues. Per germline, CDR1 LGHDT and CDR2 YNNKEL (reference sequence). CDR3 DNA sequence: TGTGCCAGCAGCCAAGAAGGGACAGAGAGCAATCAGCCCCAGCATTTT. It is translated as CASSQEGTESNQPQHF.

The chain couples TRBV28 to TRBJ2-5; 8 bases align to TRBD1. V lost 2 bases, J lost 4 bases, and 6 bases stayed unmatched. Germline V gives CDR1 MDHEN, CDR2 SYDVKM. The CDR3 is 15 amino acids. The CDR3 spells CASSLDAGGRETQYF. CDR3 nucleotide sequence: TGTGCCAGCAGTTTAGACGCAGGGGGCAGAGAGACCCAGTACTTC.

The chain uses TRBV9 and TRBJ2-5; D perhaps matches TRBD2 (5 bases). Trimming shortened V by 0 bases and J by 0 bases, and 24 bases separated the two germline ends. Germline V gene lookup returns CDR1 SGDLS and CDR2 YYNGEE. The CDR3 has 20 amino acids. CDR3 region: CASSVATQEDYLAYQETQYF. CDR3 coding DNA: TGTGCCAGCAGCGTAGCTACCCAGGAGGATTATTTAGCGTACCAAGAGACCCAGTACTTC.

As for this clone: This same CDR3 is encoded by further DNA sequences in the sample. V is TRBV12-3 or TRBV12-4 and J is TRBJ1-1; D remains ambiguous. V was cut by 2 bases and J by 0 bases, with 1 base left in between. The CDR3 sequence is 12 residues long. CDR3 nucleotide sequence: TGTGCCAGCAGTTTAATGAACACTGAAGCTTTCTTT. Protein: CASSLMNTEAFF.

The V and J genes are TRBV15 and TRBJ1-1; D gene unclear. The length of the CDR3 is 13 residues. With 3 bases removed from V and 4 bases from J, the gap between germline ends came to 9 bases. Germline-derived CDR1 and CDR2 are LNHNV and YYDKDF (reference sequence). CDR3 residues: CATSRELTTEAFF. Written as DNA, the CDR3 is TGTGCCACCAGCAGGGAGTTGACCACTGAAGCTTTCTTT. Full variable domain (missing parts from reference TRBV15 and TRBJ1-1): DAMVIQNPRYQVTQFGKPVTLSCSQTLNHNVMYWYQQKSSQAPKLLFHYYDKDFNNEADTPDNFQSRRPNTSFCFLDIRSPGLGDTAMYLCATSRELTTEAFFGQGTRLTVV.

The table lists this clone with a count of one. Germline and junction disagree at one end, which may indicate a read error. This chain links TRBV7-7 with TRBJ1-1; no definite D call. The germline V gene encodes CDR1 SSHAT and CDR2 FNYEAQ (reference sequence). The CDR3 consists of 15 residues. The CDR3 region has the DNA TGTGCTAGCAGCCCGTACCTGCGGGAGGGCACTGAAGCTTTCTTT. It specifies CASSPYLREGTEAFF.

The CDR3 loop is CASSIRPGVHGYTF. CDR3 nucleotide sequence: TGTGCCAGTAGTATACGCCCGGGGGTCCATGGCTACACCTTC. The chain joins TRBV19 to TRBJ1-2, with a possible D match to TRBD1 (5 bases). The CDR3 totals 14 residues. Germline V gives CDR1 LNHDA, CDR2 SQIVND (reference sequence). V lost 2 bases to trimming and J lost 6 bases, with 13 bases between them.

CDR3 nucleotides: TGCGCCAGCAGCTTGGCCGGGGGTCAGAACACTGAAGCTTTCTTT. Amino acid sequence: CASSLAGGQNTEAFF. The chain is built from TRBV5-1 and TRBJ1-1, with D tentatively TRBD1 (5 bases). CDR3 length: 15 residues. The germline gives CDR1 SGHRS, CDR2 YFSETQ. With 0 bases removed from V and 1 base from J, the gap between germline ends came to 10 bases.

This chain links TRBV10-1 with TRBJ2-1, with 9 bases identical to TRBD1. After removal of 0 bases from V and 8 bases from J, the junction contained 11 bases not matched to a gene. The CDR3 extends over 17 amino acids. CDR1 WNHNN and CDR2 SYGVQD come from the germline V gene (reference sequence). The CDR3 DNA reads TGCGCCAGCAGTGAGTCCGGGACAGGGTTTGCGGGTTATGAGCAGTTCTTC. It encodes CASSESGTGFAGYEQFF.

This chain connects TRBV5-8 to TRBJ2-3; 12 bases are shared with TRBD2. Germline V gene lookup returns CDR1 SGHTS and CDR2 YDEGEE. Trimming at V came to 4 bases and at J to 6 bases, leaving 9 bases not matched to a gene. The CDR3 length is 16 residues. The CDR3 coding sequence is TGTGCCAGCAGCCGGACTAGCGGGGCTTATGGCGATACGCAGTATTTT. Its translation is CASSRTSGAYGDTQYF.

This clone was detected a few times. The V gene is TRBV7-2, the J gene TRBJ2-7; D not certain. V was trimmed by 3 bases and J by 2 bases, leaving 5 bases between them. Germline loops: CDR1 SGHTA, CDR2 FQGNSA. This CDR3 region has 12 residues. The CDR3 loop is CASSFSAYEQYF. Here the CDR3 DNA reads TGTGCCAGCAGCTTCTCCGCCTACGAGCAGTACTTC.

The chain joins TRBV9 to TRBJ2-1; 14 nucleotides align to TRBD2. V lost 5 bases to trimming and J lost 2 bases; unmatched junction nucleotides: 3. Germline assignment: CDR1 SGDLS and CDR2 YYNGEE. The CDR3 is 16 residues long. The CDR3 bases are TGTGCCAGCAGTAAGACTAGCGGGAGGGCCTACAATGAGCAGTTCTTC. Amino acids: CASSKTSGRAYNEQFF.

The chain couples TRBV19 to TRBJ2-7, with 8 nucleotides matching TRBD1. There are 15 residues in the CDR3. CDR1 and CDR2 from the germline V gene are LNHDA and SQIVND (reference sequence). Germline trimming cut 3 bases from V and 2 bases from J; bases unmatched to any gene: 6. The CDR3 region has the DNA TGTGCCAGTAGTATCGCAGGACAGGGAGCCTACGAGCAGTACTTC. It yields the protein CASSIAGQGAYEQYF.

This clone was detected once. The junction shows a germline mismatch at one end, possibly a read error. Different DNA sequences within this sample yield the same CDR3. The V gene is TRBV11-2, the J gene TRBJ2-7; the D is unclear. The CDR3 is made up of 15 amino acids. Germline lookup yields CDR1 SGHAT and CDR2 FQNNGV. CDR3 in DNA: TGTGCTAGCAGCTTACACCTCGGGCAGAACTACGAGCAGTACTTC. Its protein is CASSLHLGQNYEQYF.

The rearrangement uses TRBV21-1 and TRBJ1-2; the table's D call, TRBD1, has no DNA check behind it. TRBV21-1 is termed a pseudogene. CDR3 length: 15 residues. CDR3 residues: CASSKAGQGNYGYTF. Written as DNA, the CDR3 is TGTGCCAGCAGCAAAGCGGGCCAGGGCAACTATGGCTACACCTTC.

The chain combines TRBV2 with TRBJ2-2, with a weak D call TRBD2 (6 bases). CDR1 and CDR2 from the germline V gene are SNHLY and FYNNEI. The CDR3 has 15 residues. V gave up 6 bases and J gave up 3 bases, with 14 bases separating them. Here the CDR3 reads CASSGYGTHTGELFF. The CDR3 DNA is TGTGCCAGCAGCGGTTACGGGACTCACACCGGGGAGCTGTTTTTT.

This clone turned up a few times. The V gene is TRBV5-1, the J gene TRBJ1-1; possibly TRBD1 for D (6 bases). CDR3 length equals 14 residues. The germline V gene has CDR1 SGHRS and CDR2 YFSETQ. V lost 5 bases and J 1 base, leaving 12 bases between the germline ends. The CDR3 reads CASSRQVSNTEAFF. CDR3 DNA sequence: TGCGCCAGCAGTAGACAGGTTTCGAACACTGAAGCTTTCTTT.

The chain uses TRBV18 and TRBJ1-2; no clear D gene. V shed 6 bases and J shed 14 bases, with 28 bases lying between them. The CDR3 has 15 amino acids. The V gene's germline CDR1 is KGHSH and CDR2 LQKENI. The CDR3 loop reads CASSPGRRTAPFGTF. The CDR3 nucleotides are TGTGCCAGCTCCCCCGGTCGTCGAACAGCTCCCTTCGGGACCTTC. The complete variable domain, with remaining parts taken from reference TRBV18 and TRBJ1-2, reads NAGVMQNPRHLVRRRGQEARLRCSPMKGHSHVYWYRQLPEEGLKFMVYLQKENIIDESGMPKERFSAEFPKEGPSILRIQQVVRGDSAAYFCASSPGRRTAPFGTFGSGTRLTVV.

This chain connects TRBV24-1 to TRBJ2-3; 8 bases agree with TRBD1. Germline CDR1 and CDR2: KGHDR and SFDVKD. The V and J ends lost 9 bases and 0 bases, in that order; junction bases with no gene match: 4. The CDR3 extends over 14 amino acids. CDR3 residues: CATGGTGSTDTQYF. CDR3 in DNA: TGTGCCACCGGGGGGACAGGTAGCACAGATACGCAGTATTTT.

The V call is TRBV18, the J call TRBJ2-3; D ambiguous. Germline CDR1 is KGHSH and CDR2 is LQKENI. The length of the CDR3 is 13 residues. Trimming removed 1 base at V and 4 bases at J, with 6 bases between. The CDR3 loop reads CASSPRPPDTQYF. The CDR3 DNA reads as TGTGCCAGCTCACCACGGCCCCCAGATACGCAGTATTTT. Supplemented by reference TRBV18 and TRBJ2-3, the full variable domain reads NAGVMQNPRHLVRRRGQEARLRCSPMKGHSHVYWYRQLPEEGLKFMVYLQKENIIDESGMPKERFSAEFPKEGPSILRIQQVVRGDSAAYFCASSPRPPDTQYFGPGTRLTVL.

CDR3 coding DNA: TGTGCCAGCAGCGCGCGTATGACAGGGAACACTGAAGCTTTCTTT. It translates to CASSARMTGNTEAFF. The J gene is TRBJ1-1, the V gene TRBV7-6; tentatively, D is TRBD1 (6 bases). Germline V CDR1 and CDR2: SGHVS, FNYEAQ. The germline V and J ends were trimmed by 5 bases and 1 base, with 14 bases remaining between them. The length of the CDR3 is 15 residues.

The rearrangement joins TRBV29-1 to TRBJ1-1; D gene uncertain. V lost 3 bases and J lost 1, with 9 bases in between. CDR1 is SQVTM, CDR2 ANQGSEA, per germline. The CDR3 is made up of 13 amino acids. The CDR3 region is CSVEEGQNTEAFF. As DNA, the CDR3 is TGCAGCGTTGAGGAGGGTCAGAACACTGAAGCTTTCTTT.

In regard to this clone: The same CDR3 is also encoded by other DNA sequences in this sample. The chain links TRBV19 to TRBJ2-5, with D unresolved. V was trimmed by 9 bases and J by 2 bases, leaving 10 bases between them. The germline gives CDR1 LNHDA, CDR2 SQIVND (reference sequence). The CDR3 runs to 12 residues. The CDR3 DNA is TGTGCCAGCGGTCCGGGTCAAGAGACCCAGTACTTC. It is translated as CASGPGQETQYF.

The V and J genes are TRBV19 and TRBJ2-1; no reliable D call. V was cut by 1 base and J by 0 bases, with 10 bases left in between. Per the germline V gene, CDR1 is LNHDA and CDR2 is SQIVND (reference sequence). The CDR3 extends over 16 amino acids. CDR3 sequence (DNA): TGTGCCAGTAGTATAGGGTTCCAGAGCTCCTACAATGAGCAGTTCTTC. Protein sequence: CASSIGFQSSYNEQFF.

V usage is TRBV30 and J usage is TRBJ2-5, with 8 bases identical to TRBD1. The germline V gene encodes CDR1 GTSNPN and CDR2 SVGIG (reference sequence). The CDR3 loop spans 14 amino acids. The J segment lost 5 bases and the V segment lost 8 bases, leaving 13 bases of the junction unmatched. CDR3 nucleotides: TGTGCCACATCCCCTACGACAGGGGTCGAGACCCAGTACTTC. Translation gives CATSPTTGVETQYF.

The chain combines TRBV3-1 (or the pseudogene TRBV3-2) with TRBJ1-5; possible D gene TRBD1, 5 bases. The ends were cut back, 0 bases at V and 11 bases at J, with 17 bases in the middle. This CDR3 is built from 15 residues. Germline CDR1 LGHDT, CDR2 YNNKEL (reference sequence). CDR3 in amino acids: CASSQDTGAARAQHF. CDR3 nucleotide sequence: TGTGCCAGCAGCCAAGATACAGGCGCCGCCCGCGCCCAGCATTTT.

The V gene is TRBV7-3, the J gene TRBJ1-3; D is ambiguous. This CDR3 is 13 amino acids long. Germline CDR1 SGHTA, CDR2 FQGTGA. With 3 bases removed from V and 2 bases from J, the gap between germline ends came to 5 bases. The CDR3, as DNA: TGTGCCAGCAGCTTGCAAGCTGGAAACACCATATATTTT. It translates to CASSLQAGNTIYF. Full variable domain (remainder filled in from reference TRBV7-3 and TRBJ1-3): GAGVSQTPSNKVTEKGKYVELRCDPISGHTALYWYRQSLGQGPEFLIYFQGTGAADDSGLPNDRFFAVRPEGSVSTLKIQRTERGDSAVYLCASSLQAGNTIYFGEGSWLTVV.

The chain recombines TRBV2 with TRBJ1-1; D is uncertain. Trimming removed 6 bases from V and 6 bases from J, with 11 bases in between. Germline lookup yields CDR1 SNHLY and CDR2 FYNNEI. The CDR3 is 12 amino acids. The CDR3 loop is CASRGESAEAFF. The DNA for the CDR3 is TGTGCCAGCAGGGGAGAGAGCGCTGAAGCTTTCTTT.

J is TRBJ1-3 and V is TRBV27; TRBD1 agrees at 9 bases. The CDR3 consists of 16 residues. Germline trimming cut 5 bases from V and 2 bases from J; bases unmatched to any gene: 7. From germline, CDR1 is MNHEY and CDR2 SMNVEV (reference sequence). The CDR3 loop is CASSPSGQGTGNTIYF. CDR3 coding DNA: TGTGCCAGCAGTCCGAGCGGACAGGGGACTGGAAACACCATATATTTT.